A single sample is the source of the 29 T cell receptor beta chains below, sequenced in a study of shared clonotypes between healthy human individuals. This table comes from immunoSEQ multiplex PCR, and its TCRdb copy is limited to in-frame clones, with some not included. The data show about 470,000 clones, about 76% seen once. The specimen was PBMCs. All receptors derive from a woman between 40 and 55 years old in good health. Some clones in this sample may be carry-over from other donors' samples.

This clone has only one observation. The chain combines TRBV5-1 with TRBJ2-5; 11 nucleotides line up with TRBD2. CDR3 size: 17 residues. Trimming removed 4 bases from V and 5 bases from J; junction bases left unmatched: 13. Germline-derived CDR1 and CDR2 are SGHRS and YFSETQ. DNA of the CDR3: TGCGCCAGCAGCCCCAGCCCAACTAGCGGGAGAACTGAGACCCAGTACTTC. It yields the protein CASSPSPTSGRTETQYF.

The rearrangement links TRBV6-1 to TRBJ2-7; D ambiguous. Trimming removed 7 bases from V and 4 bases from J, with 8 bases in between. The CDR3 contains 11 residues. Germline V lookup: CDR1 MNHNS, CDR2 SASEGT. CDR3 sequence (DNA): TGTGCCAGCATACGTCGGTACGAGCAGTACTTC. Translated: CASIRRYEQYF.

The chain couples TRBV5-1 to TRBJ1-3; D remains ambiguous. The germline V and J ends were trimmed by 4 bases and 0 bases, with 8 bases remaining between them. The CDR3 has 14 amino acids. Germline values: CDR1 SGHRS, CDR2 YFSETQ. CDR3 coding DNA: TGCGCCAGCAGCCCCGTAAACTCTGGAAACACCATATATTTT. This codes for CASSPVNSGNTIYF.

This clone was picked up one time. The rearrangement uses TRBV19 and TRBJ2-5, with TRBD2 identical over 13 bases. The CDR3 length is 16 residues. V lost 6 bases, J lost 2 bases, and 6 bases stayed unmatched. From germline, CDR1 is LNHDA and CDR2 SQIVND (reference sequence). The CDR3: CASRQGLAGTQETQYF. In nucleotides, the CDR3 is TGTGCCAGTAGGCAGGGACTAGCGGGAACACAAGAGACCCAGTACTTC.

This clone was observed once. The rearrangement joins TRBV15 to TRBJ2-7; D is possibly TRBD1 (6 bases). The CDR3 sequence is 16 residues long. Germline V gives CDR1 LNHNV, CDR2 YYDKDF (reference sequence). The V end lost 3 bases, the J end lost 7 bases, and 22 bases lay between the germline ends. CDR3 coding DNA: TGTGCCACCAGCAGGTCCCGACGAGGGGGTCTGGAAGAGCAGTACTTC. Its translation is CATSRSRRGGLEEQYF.

In this sample, this clone turned up a few times. The rearrangement joins TRBV7-9 to TRBJ2-7; D unresolved. The V end was cut by 1 base, the J end by 5 bases, with 9 bases between. From germline, CDR1 is SEHNR and CDR2 FQNEAQ (reference sequence). The CDR3 spans 13 residues. CDR3 bases: TGTGCCAGCAGCTTAGGGGCAGGCAACGAGCAGTACTTC. Protein sequence: CASSLGAGNEQYF. The whole variable domain, filled in from reference TRBV7-9 and TRBJ2-7, reads DTGVSQNPRHKITKRGQNVTFRCDPISEHNRLYWYRQTLGQGPEFLTYFQNEAQLEKSRLLSDRFSAERPKGSFSTLEIQRTEQGDSAMYLCASSLGAGNEQYFGPGTRLTVT.

The chain joins TRBV13 to TRBJ2-5; tentative D call: TRBD1 (5 bases). This CDR3 is 16 amino acids long. Germline CDR1 and CDR2: PRHDT and FYEKMQ (reference sequence). Deletions cut 5 bases from V and 1 base from J, with 17 bases between. CDR3 sequence (DNA): TGTGCCAGCAGCATGGGGATTAGGGGCCCCCAAGAGACCCAGTACTTC. It yields the protein CASSMGIRGPQETQYF.

The sample holds one count of this clone. This chain links TRBV6-6 with TRBJ2-7, with 8 nucleotides matching TRBD1. Germline values: CDR1 MNHNY, CDR2 SVGAGI (reference sequence). The ends lost 7 bases at V and 4 bases at J; junction bases unmatched: 9. The CDR3 is made up of 14 amino acids. For the CDR3, the DNA is TGTGCCAGCAAAAAGGGGCAGGGGGCGTACGAGCAGTACTTC. As protein: CASKKGQGAYEQYF.

The gene calls are TRBV7-3 and TRBJ2-3; 8 nucleotides line up with TRBD2. This CDR3 has 16 residues. V was pared by 5 bases and J by 9 bases, with 16 bases of the junction left unmatched. CDR1 is SGHTA, CDR2 FQGTGA, per germline. CDR3 residues: CASSTVAGPGFGTQYF. The DNA for the CDR3 is TGTGCCAGCAGCACTGTAGCGGGACCGGGGTTTGGCACGCAGTATTTT.

The V and J genes are TRBV5-4 and TRBJ1-1; no reliable D call. CDR1 and CDR2 from the germline V gene are SGHNT and YYREEE (reference sequence). Trimming took off 0 bases at V and 1 base at J, with 4 bases between the two ends. The CDR3 runs to 13 residues. In DNA, the CDR3 is TGTGCCAGCAGCTTGGATCCGAACACTGAAGCTTTCTTT. It encodes CASSLDPNTEAFF.

This chain uses TRBV29-1 with TRBJ2-1, with D perhaps matching TRBD2 (6 bases). V was trimmed by 6 bases and J by 0 bases, leaving 15 bases between them. The germline gives CDR1 SQVTM, CDR2 ANQGSEA. There are 15 residues in the CDR3. The CDR3 region is CSVGLGGTSYNEQFF. The DNA for the CDR3 is TGCAGCGTGGGTTTGGGCGGGACCTCCTACAATGAGCAGTTCTTC.

V gene TRBV28 combines with J gene TRBJ2-5; no firm D call. Germline-derived CDR1 and CDR2 are MDHEN and SYDVKM. The V gene lost 6 bases and the J gene lost 2 bases, with 10 bases spanning the gap. The CDR3 sequence is 13 residues long. The CDR3 nucleotides are TGTGCCAGCAGACCCCGGTTTCAAGAGACCCAGTACTTC. Residues: CASRPRFQETQYF. Full variable domain (rest looked up from reference TRBV28 and TRBJ2-5): DVKVTQSSRYLVKRTGEKVFLECVQDMDHENMFWYRQDPGLGLRLIYFSYDVKMKEKGDIPEGYSVSREKKERFSLILESASTNQTSMYLCASRPRFQETQYFGPGTRLLVL.

V usage is TRBV29-1 and J usage is TRBJ2-5, with 10 nucleotides matching TRBD1. The germline V gene has CDR1 SQVTM and CDR2 ANQGSEA. The CDR3 contains 13 residues. V was clipped by 8 bases and J by 5 bases; unmatched bases: 8. The CDR3 sequence is CSSGTGAWETQYF. The CDR3 bases are TGCAGCTCCGGGACAGGGGCGTGGGAGACCCAGTACTTC.

V gene TRBV10-3 combines with J gene TRBJ1-2; D unclear. The germline V gene has CDR1 ENHRY and CDR2 SYGVKD. This CDR3 has 14 amino acids. Deletions cut 0 bases from V and 4 bases from J, with 9 bases between. CDR3 nucleotides: TGTGCCATCAGTGAGTCGGGCGTAGGCTATGGCTACACCTTC. This codes for CAISESGVGYGYTF.

The chain links TRBV12-5 to TRBJ2-5, with D uncertain. Germline V gene sequence: CDR1 LGHNT, CDR2 FRNRAP. Trimming left V 4 bases short and J 1 base short, with 7 bases between. This CDR3 spans 13 amino acids. CDR3: CASGSDTQETQYF. CDR3 bases: TGTGCTAGTGGTTCAGACACCCAAGAGACCCAGTACTTC.

For this clone: Since a much larger clone is just one base distant, this may be a read error. The J gene is TRBJ1-3, the V gene TRBV30; 8 bases align to TRBD1. CDR1 and CDR2 from the germline V gene are GTSNPN and SVGIG (reference sequence). The CDR3 is made up of 14 amino acids. CDR3 in DNA: TGTGCCTGGAGGGACAGGGTGGGAGGAAACGCCATATATTTT. Its translation is CAWRDRVGGNAIYF.

The table lists this clone with a count of one. The rearrangement uses TRBV7-8 and TRBJ2-7; 8 nucleotides match TRBD1. Germline values: CDR1 SGHVS, CDR2 FQNEAQ. The CDR3 contains 15 residues. The V gene end was trimmed by 2 bases and the J gene end by 4 bases; junction bases not matched to a gene: 7. CDR3 sequence (DNA): TGTGCCAGCAGCTTACCAGGGGGCGCAGGGTACGAGCAGTACTTC. Translating it yields CASSLPGGAGYEQYF.

The rearrangement links TRBV18 to TRBJ1-1; TRBD1 is a possible D gene (5 bases). This CDR3 has 16 amino acids. Between the trimmed V and J ends, which lost 1 base and 6 bases, there was a span of 18 bases. Per the germline V gene, CDR1 is KGHSH and CDR2 is LQKENI. The CDR3 bases are TGTGCCAGCTCACCACAAACCCGAGGGGCACGAGCTGAAGCTTTCTTT. Amino acid sequence: CASSPQTRGARAEAFF.

The J gene is TRBJ1-2, the V gene TRBV7-2; D perhaps matches TRBD1 (5 bases). Germline V lookup: CDR1 SGHTA, CDR2 FQGNSA. The germline V and J ends were trimmed by 2 bases and 4 bases, with 14 bases remaining between them. CDR3 length: 15 amino acids. Written as DNA, the CDR3 is TGTGCCAGCAGCTTAAGCGTACAGGCTAGCTATGGCTACACCTTC. Amino acids: CASSLSVQASYGYTF. Looking up the rest from reference TRBV7-2 and TRBJ1-2 gives the full variable domain: GAGVSQSPSNKVTEKGKDVELRCDPISGHTALYWYRQSLGQGLEFLIYFQGNSAPDKSGLPSDRFSAERTGGSVSTLTIQRTQQEDSAVYLCASSLSVQASYGYTFGSGTRLTVV.

This clone has only a few counts. This may stem from a read error, because a much larger clone lies one nucleotide away. The same CDR3 can be traced to other DNA sequences in this sample. The chain is built from TRBV4-3 and TRBJ1-5, with TRBD1 identical over 7 bases. The V gene's germline CDR1 is LGHNA and CDR2 YSLEER. CDR3 size: 16 residues. The J segment lost 5 bases and the V segment lost 0 bases, leaving 7 bases of the junction unmatched. The DNA for the CDR3 is TGCGCCAGCAGCCAAGACTCGAGACAGGGTTATCAGCCCCAGCATTTT. This codes for CASSQDSRQGYQPQHF.

The chain combines TRBV4-1 with TRBJ2-7, with D possibly being TRBD1 (6 bases). This CDR3 spans 15 amino acids. Trimming left V 0 bases short and J 9 bases short, with 18 bases between. CDR1 is MGHRA, CDR2 YSYEKL, per germline. The CDR3 spells CASSQDRRGGGGQYF. Written as DNA, the CDR3 is TGCGCCAGCAGCCAAGATCGCAGGGGCGGAGGTGGGCAGTACTTC.

The chain couples TRBV4-2 to TRBJ2-7, with D possibly being TRBD1 (5 bases). The ends were cut back, 2 bases at V and 5 bases at J, with 16 bases in the middle. From germline, CDR1 is LGHNA and CDR2 YNFKEQ. The CDR3 covers 15 residues. CDR3 coding DNA: TGTGCCAGCAGCCAATCAGGGATAGGTGACGACGAGCAGTACTTC. This encodes CASSQSGIGDDEQYF.

This clone was recorded at least ten times. This sequence joins TRBV4-2 and TRBJ2-2, with D perhaps matching TRBD1 (5 bases). Per germline, CDR1 LGHNA and CDR2 YNFKEQ. The CDR3 has 15 residues. Between the trimmed V and J ends, which lost 5 bases and 1 base, there was a span of 11 bases. CDR3 DNA sequence: TGTGCCAGCAGCGCATCAGGACAGAACACCGGGGAGCTGTTTTTT. Translated: CASSASGQNTGELFF.

The DNA of the CDR3 is TGTGCCTGGACCATGGGTAGCACAGATACGCAGTATTTT. This sequence encodes CAWTMGSTDTQYF. J is TRBJ2-3 and V is TRBV30; D uncertain. Germline V lookup: CDR1 GTSNPN, CDR2 SVGIG (reference sequence). Trimming shortened V by 4 bases and J by 0 bases, and 8 bases separated the two germline ends. The CDR3 consists of 13 residues.

The CDR3 coding sequence is TGTGCCAGCAGCTCGCCCGGACCTCAGTTCTTC. Its translation: CASSSPGPQFF. The chain joins TRBV11-2 to TRBJ2-1; unclear D gene. CDR1 and CDR2 from the germline V gene are SGHAT and FQNNGV. V was clipped by 4 bases and J by 13 bases, with 11 bases between them. This CDR3 contains 11 residues. Supplemented by reference TRBV11-2 and TRBJ2-1, the full variable domain reads EAGVAQSPRYKIIEKRQSVAFWCNPISGHATLYWYQQILGQGPKLLIQFQNNGVVDDSQLPKDRFSAERLKGVDSTLKIQPAKLEDSAVYLCASSSPGPQFFGPGTRLTVL.

The V and J genes are TRBV6-1 and TRBJ2-1, with unresolved D. V was cut by 5 bases and J by 6 bases, with 17 bases left in between. This CDR3 has 15 amino acids. Germline V gives CDR1 MNHNS, CDR2 SASEGT. CDR3 sequence reads: CASSPRTSFSNEQFF. The CDR3 nucleotides read TGTGCCAGCAGTCCCCGGACCAGTTTCTCCAATGAGCAGTTCTTC.

The chain is built from TRBV5-8 and TRBJ1-2; tentative D call: TRBD1 (6 bases). Germline V lookup: CDR1 SGHTS, CDR2 YDEGEE. The V end was cut by 4 bases, the J end by 3 bases, with 19 bases between. This CDR3 region has 16 residues. CDR3 protein: CASSRGVGAGDYGYTF. For the CDR3, the DNA is TGTGCCAGCAGCCGAGGAGTGGGGGCCGGTGACTATGGCTACACCTTC.

This chain uses TRBV7-2 with TRBJ2-3, with 13 nucleotides matching TRBD2. The CDR3 loop spans 19 amino acids. CDR1 is SGHTA and CDR2 is FQGNSA in the germline V gene. The J segment lost 4 bases and the V segment lost 5 bases, leaving 15 bases of the junction unmatched. Here the CDR3 reads CASSDRRGGLAGVADTQYF. CDR3 nucleotides: TGTGCCAGCAGCGACAGAAGGGGAGGACTAGCGGGAGTGGCAGATACGCAGTATTTT.

This chain links TRBV5-6 with TRBJ1-1, with 12 bases lining up with TRBD1. Germline V gene data show CDR1 as SGHDT and CDR2 as YYEEEE. CDR3 length equals 15 residues. Germline trimming cut 4 bases from V and 4 bases from J; bases unmatched to any gene: 5. In nucleotides, the CDR3 is TGTGCCAGCAGCCCGGGACAGGGGGCGATCACTGAAGCTTTCTTT. Translation: CASSPGQGAITEAFF.